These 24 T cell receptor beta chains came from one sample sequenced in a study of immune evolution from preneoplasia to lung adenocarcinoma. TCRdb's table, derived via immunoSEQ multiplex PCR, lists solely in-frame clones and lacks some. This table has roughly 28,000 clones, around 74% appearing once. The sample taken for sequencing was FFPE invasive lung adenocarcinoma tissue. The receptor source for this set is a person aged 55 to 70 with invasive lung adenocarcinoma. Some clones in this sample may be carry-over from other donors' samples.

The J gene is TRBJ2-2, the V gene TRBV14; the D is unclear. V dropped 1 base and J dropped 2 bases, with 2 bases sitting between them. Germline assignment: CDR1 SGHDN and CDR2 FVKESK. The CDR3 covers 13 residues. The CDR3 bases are TGTGCCAGCAGCCAAGTAAACACCGGGGAGCTGTTTTTT. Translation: CASSQVNTGELFF.

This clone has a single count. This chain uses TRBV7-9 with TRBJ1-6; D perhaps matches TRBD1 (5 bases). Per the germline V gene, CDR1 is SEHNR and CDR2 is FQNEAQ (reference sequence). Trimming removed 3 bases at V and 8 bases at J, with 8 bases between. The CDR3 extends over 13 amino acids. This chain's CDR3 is CASSFKGDSPLHF. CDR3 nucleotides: TGTGCCAGCAGCTTCAAAGGGGATTCACCCCTCCACTTT.

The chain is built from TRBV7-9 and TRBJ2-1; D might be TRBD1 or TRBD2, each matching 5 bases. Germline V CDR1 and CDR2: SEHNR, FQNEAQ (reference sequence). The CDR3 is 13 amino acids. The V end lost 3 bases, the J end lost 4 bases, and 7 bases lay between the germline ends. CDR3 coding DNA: TGTGCCAGCAGCTTGGGACGGTACAATGAGCAGTTCTTC. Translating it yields CASSLGRYNEQFF.

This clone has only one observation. CDR3: CASSPIHAPEAFF. CDR3 DNA sequence: TGTGCCAGCAGCCCCATCCATGCCCCTGAAGCTTTCTTT. The V call is TRBV28, the J call TRBJ1-1; D is unclear. The CDR3 has 13 residues. The V gene's germline CDR1 is MDHEN and CDR2 SYDVKM. V was pared by 6 bases and J by 6 bases, with 14 bases between.

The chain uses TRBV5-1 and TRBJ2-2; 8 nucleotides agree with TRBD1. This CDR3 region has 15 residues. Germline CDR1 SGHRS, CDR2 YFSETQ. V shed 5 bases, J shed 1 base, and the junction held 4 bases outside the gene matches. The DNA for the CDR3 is TGCGCCAGCAGGTCCGGGACAGGGAACACCGGGGAGCTGTTTTTT. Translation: CASRSGTGNTGELFF.

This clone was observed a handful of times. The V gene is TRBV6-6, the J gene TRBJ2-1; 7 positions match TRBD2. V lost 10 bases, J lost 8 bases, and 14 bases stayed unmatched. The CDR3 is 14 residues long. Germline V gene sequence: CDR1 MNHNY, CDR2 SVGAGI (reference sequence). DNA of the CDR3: TGTGCCACCGGGGCCGGGACTACTGGCGATGAGCAGTTCTTC. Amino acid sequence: CATGAGTTGDEQFF.

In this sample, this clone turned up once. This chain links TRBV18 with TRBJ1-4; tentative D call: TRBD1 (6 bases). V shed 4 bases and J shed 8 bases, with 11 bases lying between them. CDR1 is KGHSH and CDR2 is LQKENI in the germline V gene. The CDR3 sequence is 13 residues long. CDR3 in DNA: TGTGCCAGCTCACTAGGACAGAAAGAAAAACTGTTTTTT. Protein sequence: CASSLGQKEKLFF.

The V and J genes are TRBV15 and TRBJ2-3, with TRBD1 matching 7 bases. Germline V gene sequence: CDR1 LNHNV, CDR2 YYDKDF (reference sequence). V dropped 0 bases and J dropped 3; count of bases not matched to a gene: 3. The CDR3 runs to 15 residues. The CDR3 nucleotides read TGTGCCACCAGCAGAGAGACAGGGAAGACAGATACGCAGTATTTT. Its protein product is CATSRETGKTDTQYF.

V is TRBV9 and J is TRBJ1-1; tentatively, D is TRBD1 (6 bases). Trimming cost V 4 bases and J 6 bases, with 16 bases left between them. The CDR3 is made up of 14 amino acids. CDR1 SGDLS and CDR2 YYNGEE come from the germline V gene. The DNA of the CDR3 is TGTGCCAGCAGCCCAACAGGGTTAGCGGCTGAAGCTTTCTTT. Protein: CASSPTGLAAEAFF.

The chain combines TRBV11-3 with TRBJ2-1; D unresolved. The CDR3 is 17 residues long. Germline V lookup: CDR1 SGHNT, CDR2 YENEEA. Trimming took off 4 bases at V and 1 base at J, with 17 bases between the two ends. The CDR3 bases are TGTGCCAGCAGCTCCCCATCGGGCTTATCTTCCTACAATGAGCAGTTCTTC. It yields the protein CASSSPSGLSSYNEQFF.

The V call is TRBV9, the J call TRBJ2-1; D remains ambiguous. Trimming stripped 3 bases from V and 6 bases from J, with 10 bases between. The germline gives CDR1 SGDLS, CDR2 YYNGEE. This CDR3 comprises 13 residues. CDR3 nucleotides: TGTGCCAGCAGCGCGCCAGGATCCAATGAGCAGTTCTTC. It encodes CASSAPGSNEQFF.

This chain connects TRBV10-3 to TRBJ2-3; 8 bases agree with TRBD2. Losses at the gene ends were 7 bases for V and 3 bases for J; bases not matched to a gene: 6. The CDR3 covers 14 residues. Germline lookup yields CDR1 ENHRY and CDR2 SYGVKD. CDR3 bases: TGTGCCATCATGAAGGAGCGGGAGACAGATACGCAGTATTTT. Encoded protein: CAIMKERETDTQYF.

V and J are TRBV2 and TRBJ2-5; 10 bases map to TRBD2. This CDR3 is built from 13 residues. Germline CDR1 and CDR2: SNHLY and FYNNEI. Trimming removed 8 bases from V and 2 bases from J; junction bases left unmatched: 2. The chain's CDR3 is CASGTSVQETQYF. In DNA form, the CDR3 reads TGTGCCAGCGGGACTAGCGTTCAAGAGACCCAGTACTTC.

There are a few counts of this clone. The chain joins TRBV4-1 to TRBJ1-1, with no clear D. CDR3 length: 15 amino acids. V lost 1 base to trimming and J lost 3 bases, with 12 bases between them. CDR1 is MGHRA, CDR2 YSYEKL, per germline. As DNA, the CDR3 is TGCGCCAGCAGCCAAGGGGCAGAAGGATACACTGAAGCTTTCTTT. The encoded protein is CASSQGAEGYTEAFF.

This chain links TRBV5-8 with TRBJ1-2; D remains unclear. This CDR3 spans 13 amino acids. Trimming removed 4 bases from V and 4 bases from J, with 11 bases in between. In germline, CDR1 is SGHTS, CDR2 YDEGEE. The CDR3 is CASSITAFYGYTF. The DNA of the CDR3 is TGTGCCAGCAGCATAACAGCCTTCTATGGCTACACCTTC.

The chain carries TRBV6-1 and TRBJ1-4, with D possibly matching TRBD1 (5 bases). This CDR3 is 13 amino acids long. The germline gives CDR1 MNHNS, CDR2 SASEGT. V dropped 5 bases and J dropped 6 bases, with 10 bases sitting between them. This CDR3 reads CASSKDRDEKLFF. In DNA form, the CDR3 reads TGTGCCAGCAGTAAAGACAGAGATGAAAAACTGTTTTTT.

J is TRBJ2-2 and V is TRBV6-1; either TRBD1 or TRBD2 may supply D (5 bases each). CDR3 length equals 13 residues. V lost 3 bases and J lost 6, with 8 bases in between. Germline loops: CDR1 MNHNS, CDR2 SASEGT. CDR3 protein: CASSEGESGELFF. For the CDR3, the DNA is TGTGCCAGCAGTGAGGGGGAGTCCGGGGAGCTGTTTTTT.

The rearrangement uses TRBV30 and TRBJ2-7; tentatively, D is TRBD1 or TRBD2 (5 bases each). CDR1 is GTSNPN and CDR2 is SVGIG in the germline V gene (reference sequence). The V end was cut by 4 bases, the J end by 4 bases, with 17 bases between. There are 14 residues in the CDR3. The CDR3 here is CAWTSGTPGYEQYF. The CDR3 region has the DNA TGTGCCTGGACCTCCGGGACCCCCGGTTACGAGCAGTACTTC.

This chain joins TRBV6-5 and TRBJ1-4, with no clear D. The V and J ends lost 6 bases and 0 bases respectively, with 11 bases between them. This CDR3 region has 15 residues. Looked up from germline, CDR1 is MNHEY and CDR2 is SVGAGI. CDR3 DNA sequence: TGTGCCAGCAGGCCCCGTTCAACAACTAATGAAAAACTGTTTTTT. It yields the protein CASRPRSTTNEKLFF.

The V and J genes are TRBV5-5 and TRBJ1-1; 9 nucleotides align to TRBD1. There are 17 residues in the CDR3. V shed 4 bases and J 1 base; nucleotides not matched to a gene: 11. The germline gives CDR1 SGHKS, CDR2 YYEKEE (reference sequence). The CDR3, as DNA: TGTGCCAGCAGCCTACGATTCCCGGGACAGGGGAACACTGAAGCTTTCTTT. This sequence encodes CASSLRFPGQGNTEAFF.

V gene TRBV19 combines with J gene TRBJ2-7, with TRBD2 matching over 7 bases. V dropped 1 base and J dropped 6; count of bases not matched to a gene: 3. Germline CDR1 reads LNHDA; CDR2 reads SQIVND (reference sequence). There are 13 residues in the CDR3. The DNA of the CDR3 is TGTGCCAGTAGTATAGGCGGGGGATCCGAGCAGTACTTC. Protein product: CASSIGGGSEQYF.

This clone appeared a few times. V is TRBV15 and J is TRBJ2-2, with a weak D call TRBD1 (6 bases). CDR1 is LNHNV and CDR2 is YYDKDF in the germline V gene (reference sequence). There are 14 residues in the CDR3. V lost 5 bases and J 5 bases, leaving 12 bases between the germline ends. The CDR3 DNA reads TGTGCCACCAGCGGGGCGAGGGGGACCGGGGAGCTGTTTTTT. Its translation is CATSGARGTGELFF. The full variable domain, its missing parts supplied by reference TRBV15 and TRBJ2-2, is DAMVIQNPRYQVTQFGKPVTLSCSQTLNHNVMYWYQQKSSQAPKLLFHYYDKDFNNEADTPDNFQSRRPNTSFCFLDIRSPGLGDTAMYLCATSGARGTGELFFGEGSRLTVL.

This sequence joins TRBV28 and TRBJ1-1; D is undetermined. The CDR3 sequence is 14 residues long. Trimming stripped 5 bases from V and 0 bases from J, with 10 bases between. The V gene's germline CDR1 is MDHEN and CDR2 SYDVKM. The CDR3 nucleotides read TGTGCCAGCAGTCCCGGACGCATGAACACTGAAGCTTTCTTT. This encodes CASSPGRMNTEAFF.

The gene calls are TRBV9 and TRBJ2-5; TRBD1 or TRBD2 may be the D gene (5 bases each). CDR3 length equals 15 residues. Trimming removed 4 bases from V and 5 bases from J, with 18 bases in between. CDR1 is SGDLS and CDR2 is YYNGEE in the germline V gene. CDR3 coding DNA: TGTGCCAGCAGCCAAGATGGGGGTTTCGGGGAGACCCAGTACTTC. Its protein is CASSQDGGFGETQYF.